A selection of T cell receptor beta chains follows, all from one sample in a study of T cell responses to AZD1222 COVID-19 vaccine. Assay used: immunoSEQ multiplex PCR; TCRdb lists only in-frame clones, some missing. The sample shows about 160,000 clones, about 90% of them seen only once. The input for sequencing was peripheral blood, taken on day 0 of MenACWY control vaccination. These receptor sequences come from an adult in good health. The CDR3 runs from the conserved cysteine through the conserved F or W. The D gene is left open where the match is weak. Clone size is shown for a subset of rows, as once, few, many or a class of expanded clone.

j_call	v_call	clone_size	d_call	cdr3_aa	cdr3_nt
TRBJ2-1	TRBV9	.	TRBD1	CASSVWVGTGRAYNEQFF	TGTGCCAGCAGCGTATGGGTTGGGACAGGAAGAGCCTACAATGAGCAGTTCTTC
TRBJ2-2	TRBV11-2	.	TRBD2	CASSLPRTSGRTGELFF	TGTGCCAGCAGCTTACCCCGGACTAGCGGGAGGACCGGGGAGCTGTTTTTT
TRBJ2-2	TRBV19	.	.	CASSIGAREVGRAGELFF	TGTGCCAGTAGTATAGGGGCCAGGGAAGTGGGAAGAGCCGGGGAGCTGTTTTTT
TRBJ2-7	TRBV6-1	.	TRBD2	CASSEFFDLAGVHEQYF	TGTGCCAGCAGCGAATTTTTCGACTTAGCGGGAGTCCACGAGCAGTACTTC
TRBJ2-7	TRBV6-5	.	.	CASSRRGEQYF	TGTGCCAGCAGCCGCCGGGGGGAGCAGTACTTC
TRBJ1-5	TRBV7-8	.	.	CASSWPGGGQPQHF	TGTGCCAGCAGTTGGCCCGGGGGCGGTCAGCCCCAGCATTTT
TRBJ1-2	TRBV27	once	.	CASSLNRVSLSYGYTF	TGTGCCAGCAGTCTTAACAGGGTTAGTCTGAGCTATGGCTACACCTTC
TRBJ2-3	TRBV30	.	TRBD2	CACSVDGTSGRGGLGLDTQYF	TGTGCCTGCTCGGTTGACGGGACTAGCGGGAGGGGGGGTCTAGGGTTAGATACGCAGTATTTT
TRBJ1-1	TRBV6-2/TRBV6-3	.	.	CASSYSQGQAFF	TGTGCCAGCAGTTACTCCCAAGGACAAGCTTTCTTT
TRBJ2-3	TRBV19	.	.	CASSRSRRGGSDTQYF	TGTGCCAGTAGTCGGTCACGGCGTGGTGGTTCAGATACGCAGTATTTT
TRBJ2-1	TRBV4-2	.	.	CASSRTDYNEQFF	TGTGCCAGCAGCCGTACAGACTACAATGAGCAGTTCTTC
TRBJ1-1	TRBV15	.	.	CATSRDRGQEAFF	TGTGCCACCAGCAGAGATCGGGGGCAGGAGGCTTTCTTT
TRBJ2-7	TRBV29-1	.	TRBD2	CSVDGLAGAHSSYEQYF	TGCAGCGTTGATGGACTAGCGGGAGCCCACAGCTCCTACGAGCAGTACTTC
TRBJ2-1	TRBV19	once	TRBD2	CASSAPGLAGKNEQFF	TGTGCCAGTAGCGCCCCGGGACTAGCGGGAAAGAATGAGCAGTTCTTC
TRBJ2-5	TRBV24-1	.	.	CATSDSWTEETQYF	TGTGCCACCAGTGATTCCTGGACAGAAGAGACCCAGTACTTC
TRBJ2-7	TRBV28	.	.	CASSPGGPPYEQYF	TGTGCCAGCAGCCCCGGGGGCCCTCCCTACGAGCAGTACTTC
TRBJ2-7	TRBV5-1	.	TRBD2	CASRIQTSGAYEQYF	TGCGCCAGCCGGATCCAGACTAGCGGGGCCTACGAGCAGTACTTC
TRBJ1-6	TRBV19	.	.	CASRDSSTRAYDSPLHF	TGTGCCAGTAGAGACAGCTCCACCCGGGCTTACGATTCACCCCTCCACTTT
TRBJ2-5	TRBV11-2	medium-sized	.	CASSFWGAQETQYF	TGTGCCAGCAGCTTCTGGGGAGCCCAAGAGACCCAGTACTTC
TRBJ2-7	TRBV7-8	.	TRBD2	CASSLRLAVNYEQYF	TGTGCCAGCAGCTTACGACTAGCGGTCAACTACGAGCAGTACTTC
TRBJ1-2	TRBV30	.	TRBD1	CAWSVQTGGGYGYTF	TGTGCCTGGAGTGTACAGACAGGGGGCGGCTATGGCTACACCTTC
TRBJ2-7	TRBV28	.	TRBD1	CASTSPRGTYEQYF	TGTGCCAGCACCTCCCCCAGGGGGACCTACGAGCAGTACTTC
TRBJ2-3	TRBV30	.	TRBD1	CAWGDRGQVTQYF	TGTGCCTGGGGCGACAGGGGTCAAGTTACGCAGTATTTT
TRBJ1-4	TRBV7-9	.	.	CASSFYREDEKLFF	TGTGCCAGCAGCTTTTACAGGGAGGATGAAAAACTGTTTTTT
TRBJ1-5	TRBV3-1/TRBV3-2	.	.	CASSQQLDQPQHF	TGTGCCAGCAGCCAGCAGCTGGATCAGCCCCAGCATTTT
TRBJ1-1	TRBV7-9	.	.	CASSISGTLEAFF	TGTGCCAGCAGCATTTCTGGGACACTTGAAGCTTTCTTT
TRBJ1-3	TRBV6-1	.	TRBD1	CASSEGEGAAGNTIYF	TGTGCCAGCAGTGAAGGGGAGGGGGCAGCTGGAAACACCATATATTTT
TRBJ1-2	TRBV12-3/TRBV12-4	once	TRBD1	CASSGQGPRGYTF	TGTGCCAGCAGTGGACAGGGGCCTCGGGGCTACACCTTC